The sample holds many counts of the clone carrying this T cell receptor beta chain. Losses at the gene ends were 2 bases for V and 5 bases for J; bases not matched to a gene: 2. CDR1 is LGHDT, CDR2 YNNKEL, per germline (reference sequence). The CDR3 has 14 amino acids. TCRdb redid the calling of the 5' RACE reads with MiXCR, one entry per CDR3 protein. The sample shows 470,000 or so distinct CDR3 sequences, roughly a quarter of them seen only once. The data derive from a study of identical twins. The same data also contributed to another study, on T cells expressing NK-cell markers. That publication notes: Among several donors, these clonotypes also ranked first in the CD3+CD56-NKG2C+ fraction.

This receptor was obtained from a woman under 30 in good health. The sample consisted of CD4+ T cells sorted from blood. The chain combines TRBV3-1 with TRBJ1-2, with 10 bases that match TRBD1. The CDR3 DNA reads TGTGCCAGCAGCCAATGGACAGGGGGTTATGGCTACACCTTC. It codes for CASSQWTGGYGYTF.